A single sample is the source of the 10 T cell receptor beta chains below, sequenced in a study of blood T cells in healthy people across ages. Primed by a sample-barcoded 5' primer and a J-beta primer mix, a second PCR proceeded for about 7 to 11 cycles. In TCRdb, the 5' RACE reads were re-called with MiXCR into one record per CDR3 protein. The sample carries approximately 1.5 million distinct CDR3 sequences, almost 35% recorded once. Sequenced material: blood. Source of these receptors: a woman aged 25 to 39 in good health.

The V and J genes are TRBV20-1 and TRBJ2-3; D is perhaps TRBD1 (6 bases). The CDR3 has 14 amino acids. CDR1 is DFQATT, CDR2 SNEGSKA, per germline (reference sequence). V was pared by 2 bases and J by 1 base, with 10 bases between. CDR3 amino acids: CSARRGWGTDTQYF. The CDR3 DNA follows: TGCAGTGCTAGAAGGGGGTGGGGCACAGATACGCAGTATTTT.

This clonotype was counted only a few times. The rearrangement joins TRBV12-3 or TRBV12-4 to TRBJ2-1, with TRBD2 as a possible D gene (10 bases). Trimming pared 7 bases from V and 9 bases from J, leaving 46 bases between. CDR3 length: 23 amino acids. The chain's CDR3 is CASMIRDRVILGTSEDPWGEQFF. CDR3 nucleotide sequence: TGTGCCAGCATGATCAGGGACAGGGTTATTCTCGGGACTAGCGAGGACCCTTGGGGTGAGCAGTTCTTC.

In this sample, this clonotype turned up a few times. J is TRBJ2-1 and V is TRBV29-1; 8 bases map to TRBD2. The CDR3 extends over 17 amino acids. Germline CDR1 and CDR2: SQVTM and ANQGSEA. The junction had 8 bases not matched to a gene; V was cut back by 1 base and J by 0 bases. The DNA for the CDR3 is TGCAGCGTTGAAGGACCCGCTAGCGGGCGCTCCTACAATGAGCAGTTCTTC. Translated: CSVEGPASGRSYNEQFF.

With regard to this clonotype: The junction departs from germline at one end; a sequencing error may be responsible. The chain carries TRBV6-2 or TRBV6-3 and TRBJ1-4, with no clear D. Germline CDR1 and CDR2: MNHEY and SVGEGT. This CDR3 comprises 15 residues. CDR3 coding DNA: TGTGCCATCAGTGAGAGCGGGAGGACTAATGAAAAACTGTTTTTT. Its protein product is CAISESGRTNEKLFF.

The V and J genes are TRBV7-2 and TRBJ2-1; D is unclear. The length of the CDR3 is 15 residues. The ends were cut back, 1 base at V and 4 bases at J, with 11 bases in the middle. CDR1 SGHTA and CDR2 FQGNSA come from the germline V gene. CDR3 bases: TGTGCCAGCAGCTTAGGCCGGCGGCTTTACAATGAGCAGTTCTTC. Its translation: CASSLGRRLYNEQFF. Full variable domain (rest looked up from reference TRBV7-2 and TRBJ2-1): GAGVSQSPSNKVTEKGKDVELRCDPISGHTALYWYRQSLGQGLEFLIYFQGNSAPDKSGLPSDRFSAERTGGSVSTLTIQRTQQEDSAVYLCASSLGRRLYNEQFFGPGTRLTVL.

V usage is TRBV30 and J usage is TRBJ2-1, with TRBD2 matching over 11 bases. This CDR3 contains 15 residues. Looked up from germline, CDR1 is GTSNPN and CDR2 is SVGIG (reference sequence). J lost 12 bases, V lost 4 bases, and 14 bases had no gene match. The CDR3 DNA reads as TGTGCCTGGAAATCCACTAGCGGGAGAAGGGGTGGGCAGTTCTTC. Amino acid sequence: CAWKSTSGRRGGQFF.

The chain uses TRBV7-2 and TRBJ2-2, with 11 positions matching TRBD2. Germline CDR1 SGHTA, CDR2 FQGNSA. Trimming cost V 0 bases and J 10 bases; bases outside gene matches: 4. The CDR3 totals 15 residues. CDR3 in amino acids: CASSLASGGAPELFF. DNA for the CDR3: TGTGCCAGCAGCTTAGCTAGCGGGGGGGCCCCGGAGCTGTTTTTT.

This clonotype was counted a few times. The chain links TRBV6-1 to TRBJ1-5, with 9 bases fitting TRBD1. The CDR3 length is 18 residues. The J segment lost 5 bases and the V segment lost 6 bases, leaving 17 bases of the junction unmatched. The germline V gene encodes CDR1 MNHNS and CDR2 SASEGT. CDR3 coding DNA: TGTGCCAGCAGCAGACAGGGGGACGCTTGGGGCGGTCATCAGCCCCAGCATTTT. Its protein is CASSRQGDAWGGHQPQHF.

There are a few counts of this clonotype. The chain employs TRBV20-1 and TRBJ2-7, with 10 bases lining up with TRBD1. The CDR3 totals 15 residues. Germline CDR1 is DFQATT and CDR2 is SNEGSKA (reference sequence). Unmatched junction bases numbered 7, after V lost 2 bases and J lost 3 bases. The CDR3 loop reads CSARPGQGLFYEQYF. CDR3 DNA: TGCAGTGCTAGACCGGGACAGGGGCTCTTCTACGAGCAGTACTTC.

The CDR3 loop reads CAWSPSGLEQYF. The CDR3 nucleotides are TGTGCCTGGAGTCCTTCGGGCCTCGAGCAGTACTTC. The genes are TRBV30 and TRBJ2-7, with unresolved D. Germline CDR1 and CDR2: GTSNPN and SVGIG (reference sequence). Trimming left V 2 bases short and J 6 bases short, with 11 bases between. The CDR3 is 12 amino acids.